Below are 9 T cell receptor beta chains sequenced from a single sample in a study of PD-L1 blockade in urothelial cancer. Using immunoSEQ multiplex PCR, the repertoire was profiled, and TCRdb retains in-frame clones only, with some absent. The sample yields some 28,000 clones, 75% to 90% seen once. Sequencing was performed on PBMCs, taken around atezolizumab (anti-PD-L1) treatment. The source is a man over 45 with urothelial cancer.

The count of this clone is one. V usage is TRBV14 and J usage is TRBJ1-4; D is undetermined. Germline V gives CDR1 SGHDN, CDR2 FVKESK. V lost 4 bases, J lost 7 bases, and 13 bases lay in between. CDR3 length: 14 amino acids. CDR3 region: CASSLRARGEKLFF. DNA of the CDR3: TGTGCCAGCAGCCTCCGGGCTCGGGGTGAAAAACTGTTTTTT.

This sequence joins TRBV15 and TRBJ1-3, with D possibly TRBD1 on 6 matching bases. The CDR3 sequence is 16 residues long. CDR1 is LNHNV, CDR2 YYDKDF, per germline (reference sequence). Trimming removed 2 bases at V and 4 bases at J, with 15 bases between. CDR3 coding DNA: TGTGCCACCAGCAGACGAGGGGGAGTAATCGGAAACACCATATATTTT. Amino acid sequence: CATSRRGGVIGNTIYF. Drawing the rest from reference TRBV15 and TRBJ1-3, the complete variable domain is DAMVIQNPRYQVTQFGKPVTLSCSQTLNHNVMYWYQQKSSQAPKLLFHYYDKDFNNEADTPDNFQSRRPNTSFCFLDIRSPGLGDTAMYLCATSRRGGVIGNTIYFGEGSWLTVV.

The sample holds one count of this clone. The chain recombines TRBV7-9 with TRBJ2-3; D is possibly TRBD1 (5 bases). Trimming left V 4 bases short and J 2 bases short, with 16 bases between. The CDR3 is 16 residues long. The germline V gene has CDR1 SEHNR and CDR2 FQNEAQ (reference sequence). The DNA of the CDR3 is TGTGCCAGCAGCTCCCCCCCGACAGCACCCACAGATACGCAGTATTTT. Its protein is CASSSPPTAPTDTQYF.

V gene TRBV6-5 combines with J gene TRBJ1-4; possible D gene TRBD1, 6 bases. In germline, CDR1 is MNHEY, CDR2 SVGAGI. This CDR3 comprises 14 residues. With 5 bases removed from V and 7 bases from J, the gap between germline ends came to 14 bases. The CDR3 reads CASSRQDGREKLFF. The CDR3 DNA reads as TGTGCCAGCAGTCGACAGGACGGCCGTGAAAAACTGTTTTTT.

The chain uses TRBV6-6 and TRBJ1-2; 7 bases agree with TRBD1. The CDR3 extends over 14 amino acids. The ends lost 6 bases at V and 4 bases at J; junction bases unmatched: 8. Germline V gives CDR1 MNHNY, CDR2 SVGAGI (reference sequence). The CDR3: CASRLPGQTYGYTF. In DNA form, the CDR3 reads TGTGCCAGCAGATTACCGGGACAGACCTATGGCTACACCTTC.

The V gene is TRBV4-2, the J gene TRBJ2-1; 11 bases are a match to TRBD2. Germline V gene data show CDR1 as LGHNA and CDR2 as YNFKEQ. The CDR3 is 16 residues long. J gave up 6 bases and V 3 bases, and 7 bases lay outside the gene matches. The DNA for the CDR3 is TGTGCCAGCAGCCACGTAGCGGGAGGGGGGGGCAATGAGCAGTTCTTC. It yields the protein CASSHVAGGGGNEQFF.

This chain connects TRBV7-9 to TRBJ1-2; 9 nucleotides agree with TRBD1. Germline V gene sequence: CDR1 SEHNR, CDR2 FQNEAQ (reference sequence). Trimming took 5 bases from V and 8 from J; bases not matched to a gene: 9. This CDR3 contains 14 residues. The DNA for the CDR3 is TGTGCCAGCAGCCCCGGGACAGGGAACTTGGGCTACACCTTC. Its translation: CASSPGTGNLGYTF.

This clone was seen a handful of times. The rearrangement uses TRBV5-6 and TRBJ2-2; D not resolved. This CDR3 has 15 residues. V gave up 3 bases and J gave up 4 bases, with 13 bases separating them. Germline V gives CDR1 SGHDT, CDR2 YYEEEE. Here the CDR3 DNA reads TGTGCCAGCAGCTCCCTGACGATAGCCACCGGGGAGCTGTTTTTT. It translates to CASSSLTIATGELFF.

This clone showed up just once. The chain joins TRBV9 to TRBJ1-3; 8 nucleotides agree with TRBD1. V gave up 4 bases and J gave up 2 bases; unmatched junction bases: 5. Germline V gene lookup returns CDR1 SGDLS and CDR2 YYNGEE. The CDR3 is made up of 15 amino acids. In nucleotides, the CDR3 is TGTGCCAGCAGCCCTCGGACAGGGCCTGGAAACACCATATATTTT. Residues: CASSPRTGPGNTIYF.